This TCR beta chain originates from a study of beta chain features in type 1 diabetes. This CDR3 has 16 amino acids. CDR1 and CDR2 from the germline V gene are SGHTS and YDEGEE. Trimming cost V 4 bases and J 8 bases; bases outside gene matches: 10. Expressed TCRB transcripts were sequenced after all isolated RNA was converted to cDNA. TCRdb keeps only in-frame clones here, not all; method: immunoSEQ multiplex PCR. Found here are nearly 350,000 clones, 7% to 9% of them singletons; the top ten hold 0.44%. The TCR comes from a young woman in good health. Source material: central memory CD4+ T cells from blood. J is TRBJ2-3 and V is TRBV5-8; TRBD2 matches 13 bases. The chain's CDR3 is CASSTGGTSGMGTQYF. CDR3 coding DNA: TGTGCCAGCAGCACCGGCGGGACTAGCGGGATGGGTACGCAGTATTTT.